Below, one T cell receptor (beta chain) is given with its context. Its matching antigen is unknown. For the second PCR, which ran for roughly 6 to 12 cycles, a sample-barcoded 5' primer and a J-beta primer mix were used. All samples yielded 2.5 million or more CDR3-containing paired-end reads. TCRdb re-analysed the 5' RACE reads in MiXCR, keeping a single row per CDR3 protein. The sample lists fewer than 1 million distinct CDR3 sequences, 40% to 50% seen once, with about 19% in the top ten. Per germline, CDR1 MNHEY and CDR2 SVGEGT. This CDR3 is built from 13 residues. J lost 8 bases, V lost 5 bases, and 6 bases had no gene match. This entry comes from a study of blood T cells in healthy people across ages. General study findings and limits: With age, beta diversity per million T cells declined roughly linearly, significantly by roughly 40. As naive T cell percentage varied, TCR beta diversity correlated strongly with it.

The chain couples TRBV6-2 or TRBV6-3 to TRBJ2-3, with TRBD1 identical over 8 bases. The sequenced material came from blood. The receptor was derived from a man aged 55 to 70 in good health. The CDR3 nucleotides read TGTGCCAGCAGTACGACAGGGGATGGTACGCAGTATTTT. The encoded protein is CASSTTGDGTQYF.